What follows are 5 T cell receptor beta chains derived from one specimen sequenced in a study of shared clonotypes between healthy human individuals. Selected positively for CCR7 and CD45RO-negative, naive CD8 cells excluded terminally differentiated effector memory CD45RA+ cells. Libraries were prepared by immunoSEQ multiplex PCR; TCRdb keeps only in-frame clonotypes and omits some of them. This table has millions of clones, approximately 94% appearing once. Sequencing used naive CD8+ T cells sorted from blood. These receptors all come from a man aged 18 to 29 in good health.

The chain uses TRBV2 and TRBJ2-7; D is uncertain. The CDR3 loop spans 12 amino acids. Per germline, CDR1 SNHLY and CDR2 FYNNEI. V dropped 4 bases and J dropped 6 bases, with 10 bases sitting between them. CDR3: CASSGTEGEQYF. DNA for the CDR3: TGTGCCAGCAGTGGTACAGAAGGCGAGCAGTACTTC.

V gene TRBV29-1 combines with J gene TRBJ2-4; tentative D call: TRBD2 (6 bases). V was trimmed by 0 bases and J by 7 bases, leaving 16 bases between them. The CDR3 sequence is 15 residues long. Germline values: CDR1 SQVTM, CDR2 ANQGSEA. The CDR3 nucleotides read TGCAGCGTTGAAGATCCCGGGGGAATGTGGAACATTCAGTACTTC. Translating gives CSVEDPGGMWNIQYF.

The rearrangement joins TRBV27 to TRBJ2-2; tentatively, D is TRBD1 (6 bases). CDR1 is MNHEY, CDR2 SMNVEV, per germline (reference sequence). The V and J ends lost 6 bases and 5 bases respectively, with 13 bases between them. The CDR3 consists of 14 residues. As DNA, the CDR3 is TGTGCCAGCAGCTGGACAGTCGGGACCGGGGAGCTGTTTTTT. Encoded protein: CASSWTVGTGELFF.

This clone was seen more than once but under ten times. This chain links TRBV4-1 with TRBJ2-4; a possible D gene is TRBD2 (6 bases). Trimming took off 4 bases at V and 4 bases at J, with 17 bases between the two ends. Germline-derived CDR1 and CDR2 are MGHRA and YSYEKL. The CDR3 contains 16 residues. The CDR3 DNA reads as TGCGCCAGCAGCCCCTCGGGTCGGGAGTGGAAAAACATTCAGTACTTC. The encoded protein is CASSPSGREWKNIQYF.

The sample holds one count of this clone. V gene TRBV10-3 combines with J gene TRBJ2-1, with D possibly being TRBD1 (5 bases). The V and J ends lost 2 bases and 3 bases respectively, with 11 bases between them. The germline gives CDR1 ENHRY, CDR2 SYGVKD. The CDR3 has 15 residues. The CDR3 nucleotides are TGTGCCATCAGTGAGAGGGGCACGGGCTACAATGAGCAGTTCTTC. As protein: CAISERGTGYNEQFF.